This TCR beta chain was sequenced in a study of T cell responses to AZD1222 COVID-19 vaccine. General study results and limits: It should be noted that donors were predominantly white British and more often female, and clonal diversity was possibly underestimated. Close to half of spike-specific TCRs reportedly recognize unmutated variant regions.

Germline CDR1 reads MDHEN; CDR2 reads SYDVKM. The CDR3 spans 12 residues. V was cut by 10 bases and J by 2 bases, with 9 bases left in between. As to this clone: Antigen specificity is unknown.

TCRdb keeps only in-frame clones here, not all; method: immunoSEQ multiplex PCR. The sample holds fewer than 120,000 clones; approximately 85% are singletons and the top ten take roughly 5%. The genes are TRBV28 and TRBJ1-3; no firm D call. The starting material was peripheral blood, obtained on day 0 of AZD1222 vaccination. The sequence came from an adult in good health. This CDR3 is CAIVGPGNTIYF. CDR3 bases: TGTGCCATCGTAGGTCCTGGAAACACCATATATTTT.